This T cell receptor beta chain was identified during a study of blood T cell repertoires in COVID-19. Across the study: Acute-phase and convalescent COVID-19 samples originated in the United States, Italy and Spain. In each case, the material was cDNA or gDNA derived from T cells, B-cell-depleted T cells, or PBMCs.

Per the original methods: Cell counts per sample came from amplifying reference gene primers. The repertoire was sequenced with immunoSEQ multiplex PCR; TCRdb's copy has only in-frame clones and lacks some. From that table come the V and J calls and clone size; the DNA was used to work out D and trimming. The sample records some 250,000 clones, more than 70% being singletons. Germline CDR1 reads SGHAT; CDR2 reads FQNNGV. The V end lost 6 bases, the J end lost 3 bases, and 14 bases lay between the germline ends. The CDR3 length is 15 residues. The V gene is TRBV11-2, the J gene TRBJ1-4; unclear D gene. The receptor was isolated from a woman aged 18-29 years with acute or convalescent COVID-19. The source material was peripheral blood. For the CDR3, the DNA is TGTGCCAGCAGAAACGCGTTTAACGCTAATGAAAAACTGTTTTTT. This sequence encodes CASRNAFNANEKLFF.